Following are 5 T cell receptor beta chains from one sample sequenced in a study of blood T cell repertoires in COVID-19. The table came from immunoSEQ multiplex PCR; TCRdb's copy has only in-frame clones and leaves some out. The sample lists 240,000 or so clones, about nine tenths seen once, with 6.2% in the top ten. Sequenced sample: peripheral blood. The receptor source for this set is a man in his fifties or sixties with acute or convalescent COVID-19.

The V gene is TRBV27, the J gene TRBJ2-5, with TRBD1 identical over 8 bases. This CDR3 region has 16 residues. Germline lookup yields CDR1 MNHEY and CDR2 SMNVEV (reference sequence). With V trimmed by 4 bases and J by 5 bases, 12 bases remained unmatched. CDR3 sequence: CASSSRTGMDGETQYF. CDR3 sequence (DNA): TGTGCCAGCAGTTCCAGGACAGGGATGGACGGGGAGACCCAGTACTTC.

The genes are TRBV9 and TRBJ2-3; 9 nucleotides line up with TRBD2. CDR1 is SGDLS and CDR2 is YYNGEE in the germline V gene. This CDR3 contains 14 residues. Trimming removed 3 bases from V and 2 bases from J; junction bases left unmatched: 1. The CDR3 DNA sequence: TGTGCCAGCAGCGGGACTAGCGTCACAGATACGCAGTATTTT. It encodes CASSGTSVTDTQYF.

CDR3 sequence: CASSSNTADNSPLHF. The CDR3 coding sequence is TGTGCCAGCAGCTCGAATACAGCTGATAATTCACCCCTCCACTTT. The chain has TRBV11-2 and TRBJ1-6; D not certain. Trimming removed 4 bases from V and 5 bases from J, with 12 bases in between. CDR3 length: 15 residues. CDR1 SGHAT and CDR2 FQNNGV come from the germline V gene.

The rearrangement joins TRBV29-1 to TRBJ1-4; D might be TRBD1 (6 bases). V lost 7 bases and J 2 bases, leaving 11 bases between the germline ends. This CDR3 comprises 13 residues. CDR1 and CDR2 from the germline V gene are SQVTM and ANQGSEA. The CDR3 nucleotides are TGCAGCGCCAGACAGGCGACTAATGAAAAACTGTTTTTT. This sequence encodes CSARQATNEKLFF. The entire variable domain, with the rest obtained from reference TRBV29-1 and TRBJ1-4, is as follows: SAVISQKPSRDICQRGTSLTIQCQVDSQVTMMFWYRQQPGQSLTLIATANQGSEATYESGFVIDKFPISRPNLTFSTLTVSNMSPEDSSIYLCSARQATNEKLFFGSGTQLSVL.

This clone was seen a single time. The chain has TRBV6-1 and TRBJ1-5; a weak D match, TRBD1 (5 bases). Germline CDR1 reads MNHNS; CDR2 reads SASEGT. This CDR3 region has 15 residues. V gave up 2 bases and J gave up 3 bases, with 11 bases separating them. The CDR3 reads CASSEIGALNQPQHF. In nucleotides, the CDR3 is TGTGCCAGCAGTGAAATAGGGGCCCTCAATCAGCCCCAGCATTTT.